The 24 T cell receptor beta chains presented below share a single source sample, sequenced in a study of somatic mutations in cytotoxic T cells in rheumatoid arthritis. Sequenced by immunoSEQ multiplex PCR; TCRdb stores in-frame clones only, minus some. This sample carries 10,000 to 15,000 clones, approximately 84% of them seen once, and the ten largest clones take about 22%. The sequenced material came from CD8+ T cells sorted from blood. The receptor set was obtained from an adult with rheumatoid arthritis.

This chain joins TRBV4-2 and TRBJ2-1; 9 nucleotides agree with TRBD2. CDR3 length equals 15 residues. The germline gives CDR1 LGHNA, CDR2 YNFKEQ. V lost 4 bases and J lost 5; bases outside the gene matches: 6. CDR3 DNA: TGTGCCAGCAGCCGATCTAGCGGGACAGACAATGAGCAGTTCTTC. It yields the protein CASSRSSGTDNEQFF.

The rearrangement uses TRBV7-8 and TRBJ1-1, with D hard to call. V lost 5 bases, J lost 0 bases, and 16 bases lay in between. Germline CDR1 and CDR2: SGHVS and FQNEAQ. The CDR3 has 16 residues. CDR3 nucleotides: TGTGCCAGCAGCCCCCCACGGAATGGCATGAACACTGAAGCTTTCTTT. This sequence encodes CASSPPRNGMNTEAFF.

This clone showed up just once. The V and J genes are TRBV29-1 and TRBJ2-5; no firm D call. Trimming shortened V by 5 bases and J by 0 bases, and 10 bases separated the two germline ends. Germline assignment: CDR1 SQVTM and CDR2 ANQGSEA. This CDR3 comprises 13 residues. The CDR3 region has the DNA TGCAGCGTTAGGCCCGCCCACCAAGAGACCCAGTACTTC. Amino acids: CSVRPAHQETQYF.

The genes are TRBV7-8 and TRBJ1-5; D gene ambiguous. The CDR3 is 17 amino acids. The V and J ends lost 0 bases and 5 bases respectively, with 17 bases between them. CDR1 SGHVS and CDR2 FQNEAQ come from the germline V gene. CDR3: CASSLADRWELHQPQHF. In DNA, the CDR3 is TGTGCCAGCAGCTTAGCGGACCGGTGGGAATTGCATCAGCCCCAGCATTTT.

This clone was recorded only once. This chain links TRBV11-3 with TRBJ1-2; D is perhaps TRBD1 (5 bases). The CDR3 is 15 residues long. V lost 3 bases to trimming and J lost 0 bases, with 11 bases between them. In germline, CDR1 is SGHNT, CDR2 YENEEA. For the CDR3, the DNA is TGTGCCAGCAGCTTGACGGGACGGACTAACTATGGCTACACCTTC. This sequence encodes CASSLTGRTNYGYTF.

The genes are TRBV9 and TRBJ2-1, with D possibly TRBD2 on 6 matching bases. Germline CDR1 reads SGDLS; CDR2 reads YYNGEE. The CDR3 is made up of 15 amino acids. Trimming stripped 4 bases from V and 0 bases from J, with 11 bases between. CDR3 region: CASSSPGDSYNEQFF. CDR3 DNA sequence: TGTGCCAGCAGCTCCCCGGGGGACTCCTACAATGAGCAGTTCTTC.

This clone was recorded once. The chain employs TRBV5-1 and TRBJ2-3; 7 bases are shared with TRBD1. Germline-derived CDR1 and CDR2 are SGHRS and YFSETQ. The CDR3 consists of 14 residues. The V and J ends lost 4 bases and 5 bases, in that order; junction bases with no gene match: 7. The chain's CDR3 is CASSEDRSGDTQYF. In nucleotides, the CDR3 is TGCGCCAGCAGCGAGGACAGGTCTGGAGATACGCAGTATTTT. Complete variable domain (other parts from reference TRBV5-1 and TRBJ2-3): KAGVTQTPRYLIKTRGQQVTLSCSPISGHRSVSWYQQTPGQGLQFLFEYFSETQRNKGNFPGRFSGRQFSNSRSEMNVSTLELGDSALYLCASSEDRSGDTQYFGPGTRLTVL.

This chain uses TRBV13 with TRBJ2-5; 11 nucleotides align to TRBD2. The CDR3 covers 14 residues. Germline lookup yields CDR1 PRHDT and CDR2 FYEKMQ (reference sequence). V was pared by 6 bases and J by 3 bases, with 3 bases of the junction left unmatched. CDR3 coding DNA: TGTGCCAGCAGTCCGGGACTAGCGGAAGAGACCCAGTACTTC. Its translation is CASSPGLAEETQYF.

This rearrangement joins TRBV23-1 to TRBJ1-2, with 9 bases matching TRBD1. TRBV23-1 is sorted into the ORF group, with uncertain function. The CDR3 spans 15 residues. V was clipped by 8 bases and J by 1 base; unmatched bases: 8. CDR3 amino acids: CASGLETGGNYGYTF. CDR3 nucleotides: TGCGCCAGCGGCCTGGAGACAGGGGGTAACTATGGCTACACCTTC.

The chain employs TRBV5-6 and TRBJ1-1; no firm D call. This CDR3 region has 12 residues. Trimming cost V 3 bases and J 7 bases, with 10 bases left between them. CDR1 is SGHDT and CDR2 is YYEEEE in the germline V gene. The CDR3 protein is CASSSGRLEAFF. The CDR3, as DNA: TGTGCCAGCAGCTCCGGACGGCTTGAAGCTTTCTTT.

The rearrangement joins TRBV7-9 to TRBJ2-7; 9 bases align to TRBD1. After removal of 5 bases from V and 6 bases from J, the junction contained 8 bases not matched to a gene. The germline CDR1 and CDR2 sequences are SEHNR and FQNEAQ (reference sequence). CDR3 length equals 14 residues. CDR3 sequence: CASSTGTGSPEQYF. CDR3 nucleotides: TGTGCCAGCAGCACCGGGACAGGGTCCCCCGAGCAGTACTTC.

The chain has TRBV11-2 and TRBJ2-4; 9 nucleotides line up with TRBD2. V shed 5 bases and J 0 bases; nucleotides not matched to a gene: 8. The CDR3 contains 17 residues. Looked up from germline, CDR1 is SGHAT and CDR2 is FQNNGV. CDR3 in DNA: TGTGCCAGCAGCGCGGGGCTAGCGGGACTAGCCAAAAACATTCAGTACTTC. This gives the protein CASSAGLAGLAKNIQYF.

This clone was counted a single time. The rearrangement links TRBV28 to TRBJ2-1; 12 nucleotides align to TRBD2. Germline V gene data show CDR1 as MDHEN and CDR2 as SYDVKM. The CDR3 totals 16 residues. With V trimmed by 7 bases and J by 3 bases, 7 bases remained unmatched. In DNA form, the CDR3 reads TGTGCCAGCAACCCACTAGCGGGAGGTTACTACAATGAGCAGTTCTTC. This translates into CASNPLAGGYYNEQFF.

J is TRBJ2-1 and V is TRBV5-1, with 8 bases lining up with TRBD2. Trimming removed 0 bases from V and 0 bases from J; junction bases left unmatched: 8. The CDR3 consists of 18 residues. Germline CDR1 reads SGHRS; CDR2 reads YFSETQ. CDR3 amino acids: CASSLVSSGTSSYNEQFF. In DNA, the CDR3 is TGCGCCAGCAGCTTGGTTAGTAGCGGGACGAGCTCCTACAATGAGCAGTTCTTC. The complete variable domain, with remaining parts taken from reference TRBV5-1 and TRBJ2-1, reads KAGVTQTPRYLIKTRGQQVTLSCSPISGHRSVSWYQQTPGQGLQFLFEYFSETQRNKGNFPGRFSGRQFSNSRSEMNVSTLELGDSALYLCASSLVSSGTSSYNEQFFGPGTRLTVL.

This clone was found once. J is TRBJ2-5 and V is TRBV2; perhaps TRBD2 as D (6 bases). Judging by the DNA end, TRBJ2-7 fits better; the J call may be wrong. Germline V lookup: CDR1 SNHLY, CDR2 FYNNEI. This CDR3 comprises 13 residues. CDR3 region: CASSDGGSYEQYF. The CDR3 nucleotides read TGTGCCAGCAGCGACGGGGGTTCCTACGAGCAGTACTTC.

V gene TRBV9 combines with J gene TRBJ2-5; maybe TRBD2 (6 bases). Germline CDR1 and CDR2: SGDLS and YYNGEE. This CDR3 is built from 15 residues. Trimming shortened V by 3 bases and J by 2 bases, and 14 bases separated the two germline ends. The DNA for the CDR3 is TGTGCCAGCAGCGAGAGTAGCGGCCCTCAAGAGACCCAGTACTTC. Its translation: CASSESSGPQETQYF. The full variable domain, in which reference TRBV9 and TRBJ2-5 provide the parts outside the CDR3, is DSGVTQTPKHLITATGQRVTLRCSPRSGDLSVYWYQQSLDQGLQFLIQYYNGEERAKGNILERFSAQQFPDLHSELNLSSLELGDSALYFCASSESSGPQETQYFGPGTRLLVL.

This clone was seen only once. CDR3 in DNA: TGTGCCAGCAGCGGGACTAGCGGGAGCACAGATACGCAGTATTTT. Translated: CASSGTSGSTDTQYF. This rearrangement joins TRBV7-2 to TRBJ2-3; 12 positions match TRBD2. Germline V gene sequence: CDR1 SGHTA, CDR2 FQGNSA. Trimming at V came to 5 bases and at J to 0 bases, leaving 0 bases not matched to a gene. CDR3 length: 15 residues.

The genes are TRBV5-8 and TRBJ2-5; the match to TRBD2 covers 7 bases. This CDR3 has 16 residues. The V gene end was trimmed by 1 base and the J gene end by 3 bases; junction bases not matched to a gene: 9. Per the germline V gene, CDR1 is SGHTS and CDR2 is YDEGEE. For the CDR3, the DNA is TGTGCCAGCAGCTTGCTCCTGACTAGCTGGAAAGAGACCCAGTACTTC. Amino acids: CASSLLLTSWKETQYF.

This clone has more than one count but fewer than ten. V and J are TRBV6-5 and TRBJ2-7, with 9 positions matching TRBD2. Trimming took 2 bases from V and 0 from J; bases not matched to a gene: 2. The CDR3 length is 15 residues. Germline V gene data show CDR1 as MNHEY and CDR2 as SVGAGI. CDR3 protein: CASSYETSGSYEQYF. CDR3 DNA: TGTGCCAGCAGTTACGAGACTAGCGGCTCCTACGAGCAGTACTTC.

V usage is TRBV29-1 and J usage is TRBJ2-5; 8 bases are shared with TRBD1. The J call may be in error: the DNA end matches TRBJ2-7 better. The CDR3 runs to 14 residues. Germline loops: CDR1 SQVTM, CDR2 ANQGSEA. The CDR3 nucleotides are TGCAGCGTTGAGACAGGGGATGAGTCCTACGAGCAGTACTTC. Protein: CSVETGDESYEQYF.

This chain joins TRBV2 and TRBJ2-2; D gene uncertain. V was shortened by 4 bases and J by 3 bases, with 12 bases between the two germline ends. CDR1 is SNHLY, CDR2 FYNNEI, per germline. This CDR3 region has 15 residues. The CDR3 protein is CASSVQDGDTGELFF. The CDR3 DNA reads TGTGCCAGCAGTGTTCAGGACGGCGACACCGGGGAGCTGTTTTTT.

This clone was picked up one time. CDR3 sequence (DNA): TGTGCCAGCATCGGCTACACCTTC. Translating gives CASIGYTF. The chain combines TRBV2 with TRBJ1-2; no firm D call. The CDR3 runs to 8 residues. Germline V lookup: CDR1 SNHLY, CDR2 FYNNEI. The germline V and J ends were trimmed by 7 bases and 8 bases, with 2 bases remaining between them.

This clone showed up just a few times. The genes are TRBV19 and TRBJ1-1; 8 positions agree with TRBD1. V dropped 7 bases and J dropped 5; count of bases not matched to a gene: 15. Germline values: CDR1 LNHDA, CDR2 SQIVND (reference sequence). The CDR3 is 16 residues long. CDR3 DNA sequence: TGTGCCAGTACCCCCGACCGGACGACAGGGGAGACTGAAGCTTTCTTT. Translating gives CASTPDRTTGETEAFF.

About this clone: At one end the junction does not follow the germline gene, possibly because of a read error. The V and J genes are TRBV7-9 and TRBJ1-1; D gene ambiguous. The CDR3 runs 13 residues. Germline CDR1 reads SEHNR; CDR2 reads FQNEAQ (reference sequence). The chain's CDR3 is CASSLGTNSEAFF. The CDR3 DNA sequence: TGTGCCAGCAGCTTAGGAACGAACTCTGAAGCTTTCTTT.